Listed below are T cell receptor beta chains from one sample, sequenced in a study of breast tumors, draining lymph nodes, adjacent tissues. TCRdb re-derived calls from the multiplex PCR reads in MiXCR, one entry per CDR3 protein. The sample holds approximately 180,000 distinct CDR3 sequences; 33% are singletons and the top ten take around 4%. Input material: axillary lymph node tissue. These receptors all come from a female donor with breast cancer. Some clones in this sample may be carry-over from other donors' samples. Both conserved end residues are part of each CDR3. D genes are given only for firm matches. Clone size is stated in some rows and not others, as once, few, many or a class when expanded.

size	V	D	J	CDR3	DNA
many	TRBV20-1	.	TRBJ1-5	CSANSGVSQPQHF	TGCAGTGCCAATTCAGGGGTGAGTCAGCCCCAGCATTTT
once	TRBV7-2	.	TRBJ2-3	CASSSQGTLQKYNEQYF	TGTGCCAGCAGCTCGCAGGGGACTCTACAAAAATACAATGAGCAGTATTTT
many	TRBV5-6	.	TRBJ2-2	CASSDTRPGPLFF	TGTGCCAGCAGCGATACTCGGCCGGGACCCCTGTTTTTT
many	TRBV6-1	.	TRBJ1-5	CASSEAPRVSNQPQHF	TGTGCCAGCAGTGAAGCCCCTCGGGTAAGCAATCAGCCCCAGCATTTT
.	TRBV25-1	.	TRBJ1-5	CASSEWGRTHQPQHF	TGTGCCAGCAGTGAATGGGGCAGGACTCATCAGCCCCAGCATTTT
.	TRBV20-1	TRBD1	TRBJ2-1	CSARDLRDRANMQFF	TGCAGTGCTAGAGATTTAAGGGACAGGGCAAATATGCAGTTCTTC
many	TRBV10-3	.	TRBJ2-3	CAITRGGQLTDTQYF	TGTGCCATCACGCGCGGAGGCCAATTAACAGATACGCAGTATTTT
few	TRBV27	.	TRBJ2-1	CASSLMTPLYNEQFF	TGTGCCAGCAGTTTAATGACTCCCCTATACAATGAGCAGTTCTTC
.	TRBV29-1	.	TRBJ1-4	CSVAPAPSEKKFF	TGCAGCGTTGCGCCAGCCCCGTCTGAAAAAAAGTTTTTT
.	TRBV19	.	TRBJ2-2	CASSPRTGQREELFF	TGTGCCAGTAGTCCCCGGACAGGCCAGCGGGAGGAGCTGTTTTTT
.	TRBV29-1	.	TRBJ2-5	CSRGIQETQYF	TGCAGCAGGGGGATTCAGGAGACCCAGTACTTC
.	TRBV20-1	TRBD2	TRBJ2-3	CSAREGVAGGTDTQYF	TGCAGTGCTAGAGAGGGGGTAGCGGGGGGCACAGATACGCAGTATTTT
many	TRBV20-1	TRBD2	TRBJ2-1	CSARDLGLAGGEGYREQFF	TGCAGTGCTAGAGATCTTGGACTAGCGGGAGGGGAAGGGTACAGGGAGCAGTTCTTC
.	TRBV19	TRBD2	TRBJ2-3	CARAASGFTDTQYF	TGTGCTAGAGCGGCTAGCGGGTTCACAGATACGCAGTATTTT
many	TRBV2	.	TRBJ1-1	CATLIQAEAFF	TGTGCCACCCTAATACAGGCTGAAGCTTTCTTT
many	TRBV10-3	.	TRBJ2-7	CAISAASREQYF	TGTGCCATCAGTGCCGCCTCTCGGGAGCAGTACTTC
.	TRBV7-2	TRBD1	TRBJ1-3	CASSPGQGTGNTIYF	TGTGCCAGCAGCCCGGGACAGGGTACGGGGAACACCATATATTTT
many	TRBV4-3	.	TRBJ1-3	CASSQVSHSGNTIYF	TGCGCCAGCAGCCAAGTATCACACTCTGGAAACACCATATATTTT
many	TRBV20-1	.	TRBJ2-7	CSAGRGLGAYEQYF	TGCAGTGCTGGGAGGGGGCTGGGGGCCTACGAGCAGTACTTC
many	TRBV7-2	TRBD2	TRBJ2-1	CASSGWAGGTYNEQFF	TGTGCCAGCAGCGGGTGGGCGGGAGGAACCTACAATGAGCAGTTCTTC
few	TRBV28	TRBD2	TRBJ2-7	CASSLGLAGESEQYF	TGTGCCAGCAGTCTGGGACTAGCGGGAGAGAGCGAGCAGTACTTC
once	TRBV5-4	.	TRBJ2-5	CASSPRDTLQETQYF	TGTGCCAGCAGCCCGAGGGACACGCTACAAGAGACCCAGTACTTC
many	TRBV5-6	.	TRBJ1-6	CASSLAMGSDNSPLHF	TGTGCCAGCAGCTTGGCCATGGGGTCAGATAATTCACCCCTCCACTTT
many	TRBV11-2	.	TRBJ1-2	CASSLYTGNDYGYTF	TGTGCCAGCAGCTTATATACAGGGAACGACTATGGCTACACCTTC
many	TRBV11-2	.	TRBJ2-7	CASSLDMALDEQYF	TGTGCCAGCAGCTTAGATATGGCCTTGGACGAGCAGTACTTC
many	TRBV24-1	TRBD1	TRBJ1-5	CATSDLDRDQPQHF	TGTGCCACCAGTGATCTCGACAGGGATCAGCCCCAGCATTTT
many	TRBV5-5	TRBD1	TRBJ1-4	CASSSTGTGEKLFF	TGTGCCAGCAGCTCGACAGGGACAGGGGAAAAACTGTTTTTT
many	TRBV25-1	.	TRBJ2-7	CASSQTGNEQYF	TGTGCCAGCAGTCAAACAGGGAATGAGCAGTACTTC